The entry below describes one TCR beta chain. The record originates from a study of blood T cell repertoires in COVID-19. Germline V gene sequence: CDR1 SEHNR, CDR2 FQNEAQ (reference sequence). The CDR3 consists of 15 residues. Trimming removed 5 bases at V and 8 bases at J, with 18 bases between. The data were produced by immunoSEQ multiplex PCR, yet TCRdb's version contains in-frame clones alone and is incomplete. The sample gives around 110,000 clones, about nine tenths of which show up once; 4% to 5.5% is in the top ten. What was sequenced was peripheral blood. The chain couples TRBV7-9 to TRBJ1-4, with D maybe TRBD1 (5 bases). The receptor's source is a man aged 35 to 55 with acute or convalescent COVID-19. The CDR3 sequence: CASSPVGGVGEKLFF. CDR3 DNA: TGTGCCAGCAGCCCCGTCGGAGGGGTGGGGGAAAAACTGTTTTTT.